This paragraph reports one T cell receptor beta chain. Antigen specificity is unknown. This sample was included in a study of beta chain features in type 1 diabetes. The V and J ends lost 0 bases and 9 bases respectively, with 9 bases between them. Germline values: CDR1 MNHEY, CDR2 SVGAGI. The CDR3 is 13 amino acids. Expressed TCRB transcripts were sequenced because the entire RNA isolate underwent reverse transcription. The data were produced by immunoSEQ multiplex PCR, yet TCRdb's version contains in-frame clones alone and is incomplete. The repertoire holds 860,000 or so clones, with roughly a sixth as singletons. Study conclusions and caveats: For type 1 diabetes patients, VDJ junctions showed fewer insertions and more deletions.

The receptor comes from a woman in her late teens or twenties in good health. Sequences were obtained from naive CD4+ T cells from blood. The chain uses TRBV6-5 and TRBJ1-5; the D is unclear. The CDR3 protein is CASSYSPGGPQHF. The DNA of the CDR3 is TGTGCCAGCAGTTACTCGCCTGGAGGGCCCCAGCATTTT.